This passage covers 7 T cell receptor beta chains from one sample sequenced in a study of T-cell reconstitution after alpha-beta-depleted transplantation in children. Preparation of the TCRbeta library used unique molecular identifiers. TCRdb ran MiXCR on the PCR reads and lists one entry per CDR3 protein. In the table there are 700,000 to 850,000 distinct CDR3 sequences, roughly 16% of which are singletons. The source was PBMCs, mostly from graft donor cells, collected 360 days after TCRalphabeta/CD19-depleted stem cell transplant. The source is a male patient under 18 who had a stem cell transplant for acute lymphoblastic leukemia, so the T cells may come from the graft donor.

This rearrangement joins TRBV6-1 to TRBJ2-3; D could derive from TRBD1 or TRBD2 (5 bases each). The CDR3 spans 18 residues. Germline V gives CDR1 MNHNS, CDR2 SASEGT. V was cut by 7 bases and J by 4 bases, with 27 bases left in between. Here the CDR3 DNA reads TGTGCCAGCATCCAGCTACCCCCCATCGGGACGATCTCAGATACGCAGTATTTT. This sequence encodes CASIQLPPIGTISDTQYF.

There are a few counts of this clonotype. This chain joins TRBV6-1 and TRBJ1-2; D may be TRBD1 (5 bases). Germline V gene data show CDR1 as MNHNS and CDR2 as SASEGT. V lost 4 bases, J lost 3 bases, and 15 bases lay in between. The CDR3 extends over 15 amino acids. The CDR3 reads CASSAHDRLDYGYTF. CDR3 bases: TGTGCCAGCAGTGCACACGACAGATTAGACTATGGCTACACCTTC.

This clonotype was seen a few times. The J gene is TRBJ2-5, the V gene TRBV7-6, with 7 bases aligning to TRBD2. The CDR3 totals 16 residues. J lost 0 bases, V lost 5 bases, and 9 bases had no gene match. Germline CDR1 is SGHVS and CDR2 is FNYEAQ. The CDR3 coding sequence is TGTGCCAGCAGCCGCAGAACTGGGACTAACCAAGAGACCCAGTACTTC. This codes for CASSRRTGTNQETQYF.

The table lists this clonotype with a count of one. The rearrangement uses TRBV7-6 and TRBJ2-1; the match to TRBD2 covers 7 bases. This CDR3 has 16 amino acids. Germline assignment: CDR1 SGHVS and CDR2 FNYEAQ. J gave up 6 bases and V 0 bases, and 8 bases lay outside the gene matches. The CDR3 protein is CASSLAPAGYSNEQFF. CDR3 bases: TGTGCCAGCAGCTTAGCGCCAGCGGGGTATTCCAATGAGCAGTTCTTC.

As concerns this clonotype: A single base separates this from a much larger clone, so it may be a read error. This CDR3 reads CATSSRQGAGERYF. The DNA of the CDR3 is TGTGCCACCAGCAGCAGACAGGGGGCTGGAGAGCGGTACTTC. V is TRBV15 and J is TRBJ2-7, with 10 bases lining up with TRBD1. The length of the CDR3 is 14 residues. Germline lookup yields CDR1 LNHNV and CDR2 YYDKDF (reference sequence).

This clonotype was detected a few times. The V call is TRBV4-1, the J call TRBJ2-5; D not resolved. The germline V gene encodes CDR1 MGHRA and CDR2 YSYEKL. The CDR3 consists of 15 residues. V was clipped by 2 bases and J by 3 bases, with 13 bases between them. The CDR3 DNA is TGCGCCAGCAGCCAACCCAGATCACCCAAAGAGACCCAGTACTTC. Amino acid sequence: CASSQPRSPKETQYF.

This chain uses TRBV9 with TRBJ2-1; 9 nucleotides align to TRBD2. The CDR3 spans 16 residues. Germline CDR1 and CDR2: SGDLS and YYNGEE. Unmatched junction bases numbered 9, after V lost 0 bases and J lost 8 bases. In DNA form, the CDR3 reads TGTGCCAGCAGCGTAGTGGGTAGCGGGAGTAGGGATGAGCAGTTCTTC. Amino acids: CASSVVGSGSRDEQFF. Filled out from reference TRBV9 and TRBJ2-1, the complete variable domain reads DSGVTQTPKHLITATGQRVTLRCSPRSGDLSVYWYQQSLDQGLQFLIQYYNGEERAKGNILERFSAQQFPDLHSELNLSSLELGDSALYFCASSVVGSGSRDEQFFGPGTRLTVL.